This T cell receptor (beta chain) was documented in a study of T cell changes during pregnancy in multiple sclerosis. Clones were sequenced by immunoSEQ multiplex PCR, and TCRdb holds only the in-frame ones, with some missing. The sample yields under 40,000 clones, about 91% seen once. The CDR3 is 14 amino acids. The germline V gene encodes CDR1 SGDLS and CDR2 YYNGEE. V dropped 0 bases and J dropped 4 bases, with 10 bases sitting between them. This sequence was found in a female donor in good health, enrolled as a control in a pregnancy study. This material consisted of CD4+ T cells from peripheral blood mononuclear cells, taken in the third trimester of pregnancy. The rearrangement links TRBV9 to TRBJ1-2; weak D call: TRBD1 (5 bases). CDR3 sequence reads: CASSVEAGFYGYTF. CDR3 nucleotide sequence: TGTGCCAGCAGCGTAGAGGCAGGGTTCTATGGCTACACCTTC.